A single sample gave rise to the 10 T cell receptor beta chains below, sequenced in a study of shared clonotypes between healthy human individuals. Clones were sequenced by immunoSEQ multiplex PCR, and TCRdb holds only the in-frame ones, with some missing. The sample shows more than 850,000 clones, 75% to 80% of them seen only once. Sequencing was done on a sample of memory CD4+ T cells from PBMCs. Subset described: CD45RA-negative fraction. These receptors were taken from a man younger than 35 in good health. Some clones in this sample may be carry-over from other donors' samples.

Many counts were recorded for this clone. The V and J genes are TRBV21-1 and TRBJ2-2. TRBV21-1 is a pseudogene. This CDR3 spans 12 amino acids. This CDR3 is CASSKVTGELFF. The CDR3 coding sequence is TGTGCCAGCAGCAAAGTCACCGGGGAGCTGTTTTTT.

The rearrangement joins TRBV7-2 to TRBJ1-1; D is unclear. V was cut by 8 bases and J by 0 bases, with 10 bases left in between. The CDR3 loop spans 13 amino acids. The V gene's germline CDR1 is SGHTA and CDR2 FQGNSA. DNA of the CDR3: TGTGCCAGCTCTGGCAACCTGAACACTGAAGCTTTCTTT. It is translated as CASSGNLNTEAFF.

The V gene is TRBV5-4, the J gene TRBJ2-3; no definite D call. The ends were cut back, 0 bases at V and 3 bases at J, with 11 bases in the middle. Germline V gives CDR1 SGHNT, CDR2 YYREEE (reference sequence). The CDR3 length is 15 residues. CDR3 DNA sequence: TGTGCCAGCAGCTTGGGTCCCAGTAGGACAGATACGCAGTATTTT. Amino acid sequence: CASSLGPSRTDTQYF.

V usage is TRBV7-3 and J usage is TRBJ2-5; the match to TRBD2 covers 7 bases. J lost 7 bases, V lost 6 bases, and 11 bases had no gene match. Germline V gene sequence: CDR1 SGHTA, CDR2 FQGTGA. This CDR3 is built from 14 residues. This CDR3 reads CASRNTGTKGTQYF. The CDR3 DNA reads as TGTGCCAGCAGGAACACCGGGACTAAAGGGACCCAGTACTTC.

Worth noting for this clone: The same CDR3 can be traced to other DNA sequences in this sample. The chain links TRBV5-1 to TRBJ2-1, with TRBD1 identical over 8 bases. The CDR3 is 15 amino acids. V gave up 0 bases and J gave up 1 base; unmatched junction bases: 0. Germline V lookup: CDR1 SGHRS, CDR2 YFSETQ. In DNA form, the CDR3 reads TGCGCCAGCAGCTTGGGGACAGGGTCCTACAATGAGCAGTTCTTC. Translation: CASSLGTGSYNEQFF.

Details on this clone: Different DNA sequences within this sample yield the same CDR3. The V gene is TRBV30, the J gene TRBJ1-5, with D perhaps matching TRBD1 (5 bases). Trimming cost V 2 bases and J 5 bases, with 10 bases left between them. The germline gives CDR1 GTSNPN, CDR2 SVGIG (reference sequence). The CDR3 length is 13 residues. CDR3 in amino acids: CAWSRDGDQPQHF. The DNA for the CDR3 is TGTGCCTGGAGTAGGGACGGAGATCAGCCCCAGCATTTT.

This chain links TRBV11-2 with TRBJ1-2, with a weak D call TRBD1 (6 bases). Germline V gene lookup returns CDR1 SGHAT and CDR2 FQNNGV. V lost 5 bases and J lost 4, with 23 bases in between. The CDR3 spans 17 residues. This chain's CDR3 is CASSPNRGLGAPYGYTF. The CDR3 DNA is TGTGCCAGCAGCCCCAACCGGGGTTTGGGGGCTCCCTATGGCTACACCTTC.

This chain links TRBV5-5 with TRBJ2-3; D is ambiguous. V lost 0 bases, J lost 0 bases, and 11 bases lay in between. Per the germline V gene, CDR1 is SGHKS and CDR2 is YYEKEE (reference sequence). The CDR3 extends over 16 amino acids. CDR3 protein: CASSLDGTASTDTQYF. As DNA, the CDR3 is TGTGCCAGCAGCTTGGACGGCACAGCAAGCACAGATACGCAGTATTTT.

Regarding this clone: Other DNA sequences in this specimen translate into the identical CDR3. The gene calls are TRBV27 and TRBJ1-2, with 7 bases identical to TRBD1. The germline V gene encodes CDR1 MNHEY and CDR2 SMNVEV (reference sequence). This CDR3 contains 13 residues. V gave up 3 bases and J gave up 4 bases; unmatched junction bases: 2. This CDR3 is CASSFRGGYGYTF. In DNA, the CDR3 is TGTGCCAGCAGTTTCAGGGGGGGCTATGGCTACACCTTC.

This clone is a singleton in its sample. V and J are TRBV6-5 and TRBJ2-5, with D uncertain. V was clipped by 2 bases and J by 5 bases, with 12 bases between them. The CDR3 covers 14 residues. The germline V gene has CDR1 MNHEY and CDR2 SVGAGI. The CDR3 coding sequence is TGTGCCAGCAGTTACGAACGACAAACGGAGACCCAGTACTTC. Amino acids: CASSYERQTETQYF.